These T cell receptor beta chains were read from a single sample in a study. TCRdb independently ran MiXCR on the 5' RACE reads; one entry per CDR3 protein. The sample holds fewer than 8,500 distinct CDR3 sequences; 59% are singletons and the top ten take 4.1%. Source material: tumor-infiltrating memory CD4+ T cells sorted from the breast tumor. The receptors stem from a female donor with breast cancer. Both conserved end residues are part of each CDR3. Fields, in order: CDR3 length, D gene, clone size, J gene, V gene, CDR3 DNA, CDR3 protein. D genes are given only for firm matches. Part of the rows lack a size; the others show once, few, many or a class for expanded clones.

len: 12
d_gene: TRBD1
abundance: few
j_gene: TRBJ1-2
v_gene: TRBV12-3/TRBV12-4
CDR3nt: TGTGCCAGCAGTTGGACAGGGAACGGCTACACCTTC
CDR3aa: CASSWTGNGYTF

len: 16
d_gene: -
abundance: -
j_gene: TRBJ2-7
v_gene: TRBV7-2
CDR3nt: TGTGCCAGCAGCCTCAGCGCGTCGAGGGTCACCTACGAGCAGTACTTC
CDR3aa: CASSLSASRVTYEQYF

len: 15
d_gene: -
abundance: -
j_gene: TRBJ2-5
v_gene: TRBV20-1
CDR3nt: TGCAGTGCTAGAGATTGGGGACGATCCCAAGAGACCCAGTACTTC
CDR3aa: CSARDWGRSQETQYF

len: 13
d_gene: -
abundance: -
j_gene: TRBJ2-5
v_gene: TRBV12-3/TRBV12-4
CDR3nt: TGTGCCAGCAGTTTGCAGGGGGGAGAGACCCAGTACTTC
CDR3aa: CASSLQGGETQYF

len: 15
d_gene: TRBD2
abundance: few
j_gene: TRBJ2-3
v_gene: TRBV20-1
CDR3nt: TGCAGTGCTCCTCGGTTTAGCGGGAGCACAGATACGCAGTATTTT
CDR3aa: CSAPRFSGSTDTQYF

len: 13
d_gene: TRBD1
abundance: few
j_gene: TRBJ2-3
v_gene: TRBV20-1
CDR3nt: TGCAGTGCTACGGGACAGAGCACAGATACGCAGTATTTT
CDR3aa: CSATGQSTDTQYF

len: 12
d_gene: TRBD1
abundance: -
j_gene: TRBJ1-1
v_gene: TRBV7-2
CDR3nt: TGTGCCAGCAGCCCCGGGACAGGGGTAGCTTTCTTT
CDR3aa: CASSPGTGVAFF

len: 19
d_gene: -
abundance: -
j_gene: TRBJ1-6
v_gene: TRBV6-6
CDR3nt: TGTGCCAGCAGTTCAGGGTTAAGGACCTCATGCTCCTATAATTCACCCCTCCACTTT
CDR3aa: CASSSGLRTSCSYNSPLHF

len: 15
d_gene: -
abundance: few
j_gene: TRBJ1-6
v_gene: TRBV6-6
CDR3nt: TGTGCCAGCAGTTACAACCCGGACAGTGGCTCACCCCTCCACTTT
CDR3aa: CASSYNPDSGSPLHF

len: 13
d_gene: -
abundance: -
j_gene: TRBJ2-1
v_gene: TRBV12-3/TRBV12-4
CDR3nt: TGTGCCAGCAGTTTGAGCAGGGCTAATGAGCAGTCCTTC
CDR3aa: CASSLSRANEQSF

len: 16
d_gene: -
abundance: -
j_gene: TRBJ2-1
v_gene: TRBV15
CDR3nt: TGTGCCACCAGCAGAGACCAGACTAGCTCCTACAATGAGCAGTTCTTC
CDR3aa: CATSRDQTSSYNEQFF

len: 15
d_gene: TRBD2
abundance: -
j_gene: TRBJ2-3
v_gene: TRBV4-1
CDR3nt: TGCGCCAGCAGCAAAAGACTAGCTTCCGCAGATACGCAGTATTTT
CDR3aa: CASSKRLASADTQYF

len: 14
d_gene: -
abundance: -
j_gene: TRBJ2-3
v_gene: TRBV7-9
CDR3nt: TGTGCCAGCAGCTTAGGCGGGATCACAGATACGCAGTATTTT
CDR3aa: CASSLGGITDTQYF

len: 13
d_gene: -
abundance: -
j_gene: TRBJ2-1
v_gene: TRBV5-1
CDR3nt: TGCGCCAGCAGGCAGGGGTCCTACAATGAGCAGTTCTTC
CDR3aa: CASRQGSYNEQFF

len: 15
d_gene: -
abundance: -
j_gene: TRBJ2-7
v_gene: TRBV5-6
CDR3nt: TGTGCCAGCAGCTTGTACCTCAGGGGACCCTACGAGCAGTACTTC
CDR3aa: CASSLYLRGPYEQYF

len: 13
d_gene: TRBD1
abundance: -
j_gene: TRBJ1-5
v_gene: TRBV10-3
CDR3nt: TGTGCCATCGGCCCGGGACAGAATCAGCCCCAGCATTTT
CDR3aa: CAIGPGQNQPQHF

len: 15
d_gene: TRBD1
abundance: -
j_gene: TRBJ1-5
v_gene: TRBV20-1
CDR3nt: TGCAGTGCTAGAGGACAGGGGACCCACAATCAGCCCCAGCATTTT
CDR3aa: CSARGQGTHNQPQHF

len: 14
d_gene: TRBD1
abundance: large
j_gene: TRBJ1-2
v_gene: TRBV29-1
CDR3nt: TGCAGCGGGGACTTTGGAGGGGGCTACTATGGCTACACCTTC
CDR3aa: CSGDFGGGYYGYTF

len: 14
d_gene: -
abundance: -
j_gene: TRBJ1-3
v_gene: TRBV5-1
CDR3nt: TGCGCCAGCAGCTTGGACACGACTGGAAACACCATATATTTT
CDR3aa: CASSLDTTGNTIYF

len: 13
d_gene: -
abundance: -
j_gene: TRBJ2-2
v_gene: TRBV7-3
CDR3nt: TGTGCCAGCAGTTCCGGAAACACCGGGGAGCTGTTTTTT
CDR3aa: CASSSGNTGELFF

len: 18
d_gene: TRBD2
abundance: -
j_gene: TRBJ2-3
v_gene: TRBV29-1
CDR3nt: TGCAGCGTCGAAAGGACTAGCGGGAGATGGGTATCAGGAGATACGCAGTATTTT
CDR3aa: CSVERTSGRWVSGDTQYF

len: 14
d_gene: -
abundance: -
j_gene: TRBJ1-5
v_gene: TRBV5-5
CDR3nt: TGTGCCAGCAGCCCCCAGAATAGCAATCAGCCCCAGCATTTT
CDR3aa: CASSPQNSNQPQHF

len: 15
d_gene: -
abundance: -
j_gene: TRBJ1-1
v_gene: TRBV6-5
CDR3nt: TGTGCCAGCAGTTACACCATCCCGCGTAACACTGAAGCTTTCTTT
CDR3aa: CASSYTIPRNTEAFF

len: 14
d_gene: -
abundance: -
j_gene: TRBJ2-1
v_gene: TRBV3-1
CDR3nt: TGTGCCAGCAGCCAAGAAAAAAGTAGTACTGAGCAGTTCTTC
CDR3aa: CASSQEKSSTEQFF

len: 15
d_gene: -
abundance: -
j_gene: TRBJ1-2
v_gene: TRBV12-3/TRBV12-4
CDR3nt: TGTGCCAGCAGACCTCGGGCGGGGGCTAACTATGGCTACACCTTC
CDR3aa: CASRPRAGANYGYTF

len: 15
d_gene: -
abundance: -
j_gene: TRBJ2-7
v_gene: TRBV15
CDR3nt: TGTGCCACCAGCAGAGAACGGACTCGATCCTACGAGCAGTACTTC
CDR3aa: CATSRERTRSYEQYF

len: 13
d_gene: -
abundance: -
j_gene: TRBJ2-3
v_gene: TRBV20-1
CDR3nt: TGCAGTGCTAGTCTTACCCGCACAGATACGCAGTATTTT
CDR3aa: CSASLTRTDTQYF

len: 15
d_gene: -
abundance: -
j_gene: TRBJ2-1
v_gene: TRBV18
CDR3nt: TGTGCCAGCTCACCAATGGCCAGCTCCTACAATGAGCAGTTCTTC
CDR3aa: CASSPMASSYNEQFF

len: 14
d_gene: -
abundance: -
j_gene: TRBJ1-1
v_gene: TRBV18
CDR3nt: TGTGCCAGCTCCTCGGAATATGGGGGGGCTGAAGCTTTCTTT
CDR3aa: CASSSEYGGAEAFF

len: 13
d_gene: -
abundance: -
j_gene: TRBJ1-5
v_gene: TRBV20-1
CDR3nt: TGCAGTGCTAGAGTCGGGTACAATCAGCCCCAGCATTTT
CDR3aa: CSARVGYNQPQHF

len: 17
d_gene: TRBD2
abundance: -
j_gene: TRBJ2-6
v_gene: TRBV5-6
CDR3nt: TGTGCCAGCAGCTTGGGTTCGGGAGGGCAAGGGGCCAACGTCCTGACTTTC
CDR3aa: CASSLGSGGQGANVLTF

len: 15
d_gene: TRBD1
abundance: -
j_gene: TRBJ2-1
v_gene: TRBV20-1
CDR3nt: TGCAGTGCTAGAGACCCCGGACAGGGTTACAATGAGCAGTTCTTC
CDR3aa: CSARDPGQGYNEQFF

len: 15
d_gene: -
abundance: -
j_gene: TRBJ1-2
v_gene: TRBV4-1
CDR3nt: TGCGCCAGCAGTCGGCTCGACAGGAGCGACTATGGCTACACCTTC
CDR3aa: CASSRLDRSDYGYTF

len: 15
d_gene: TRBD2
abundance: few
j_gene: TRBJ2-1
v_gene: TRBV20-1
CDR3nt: TGCAGTGCAAAAACCGGGACTAGCGGTTACAATGAGCAGTTCTTC
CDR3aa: CSAKTGTSGYNEQFF

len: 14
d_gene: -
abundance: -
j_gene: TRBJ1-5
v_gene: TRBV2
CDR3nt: TGTGCCAGCAGTGAGGGGTCCAGCAATCAGCCCCAGCATTTT
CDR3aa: CASSEGSSNQPQHF

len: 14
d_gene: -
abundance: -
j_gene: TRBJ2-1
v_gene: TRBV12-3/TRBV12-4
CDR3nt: TGTGCCAGCAGCCGACGTGATGGGTTTAATGAGCAGTTCTTC
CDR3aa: CASSRRDGFNEQFF

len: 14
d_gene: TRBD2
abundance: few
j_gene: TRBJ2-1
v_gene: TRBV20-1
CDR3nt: TGCAGTGCAAAGGGACTAGCGTTTGACAATGAGCAGTTCTTC
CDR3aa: CSAKGLAFDNEQFF

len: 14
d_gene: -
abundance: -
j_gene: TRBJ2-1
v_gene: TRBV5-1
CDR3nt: TGCGCCAGCAGCTTGGCCGAGGAGGGCGATGAGCAGTTCTTC
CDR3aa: CASSLAEEGDEQFF

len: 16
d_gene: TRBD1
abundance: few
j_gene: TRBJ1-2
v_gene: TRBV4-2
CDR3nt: TGTGCCAGCAGCCAAGAATTCGAGGGGGCCGAGGATGGCTACACCTTC
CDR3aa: CASSQEFEGAEDGYTF

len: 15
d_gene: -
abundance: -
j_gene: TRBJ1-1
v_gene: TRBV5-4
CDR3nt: TGTGCCAGCAGCTTGGGAGGAACGATGAACACTGAAGCTTTCTTT
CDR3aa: CASSLGGTMNTEAFF

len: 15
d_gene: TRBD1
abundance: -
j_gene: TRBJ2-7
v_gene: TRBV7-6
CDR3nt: TGTGCCAGCAGCCGAGGACAGGGGGCTCTTTACGAGCAGTACTTC
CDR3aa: CASSRGQGALYEQYF

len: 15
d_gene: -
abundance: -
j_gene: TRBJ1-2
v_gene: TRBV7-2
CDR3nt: TGTGCCAGCAGCTTAATCGGGGCGGGACCCAAGGGCTACACCTTC
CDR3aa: CASSLIGAGPKGYTF

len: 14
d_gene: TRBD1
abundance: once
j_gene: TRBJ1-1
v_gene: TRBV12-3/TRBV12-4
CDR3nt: TGTGCCAGCAGGCTCCAGGGGGCGATCACTGAAGCTTTCTTT
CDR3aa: CASRLQGAITEAFF

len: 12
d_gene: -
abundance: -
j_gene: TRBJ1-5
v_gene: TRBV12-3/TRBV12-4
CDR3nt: TGTGCCAGCAGGGGAGTCAATCAGCCCCAGCATTTT
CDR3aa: CASRGVNQPQHF

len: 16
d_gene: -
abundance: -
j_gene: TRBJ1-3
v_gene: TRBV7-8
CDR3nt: TGTGCCAGCAGCTTAGGTGGACAGAGACGGCGAAACACCATATATTTT
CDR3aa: CASSLGGQRRRNTIYF

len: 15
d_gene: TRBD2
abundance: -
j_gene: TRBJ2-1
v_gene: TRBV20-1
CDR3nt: TGCAGTGCTAGCAAGGGCGGGAGGGCCTACAATGAGCAGTTCTTC
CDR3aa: CSASKGGRAYNEQFF

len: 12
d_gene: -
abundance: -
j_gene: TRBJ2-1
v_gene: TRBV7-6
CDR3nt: TGTGCCAGCAGCCAGACGGGAAATGAGCAGTTCTTC
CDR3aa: CASSQTGNEQFF

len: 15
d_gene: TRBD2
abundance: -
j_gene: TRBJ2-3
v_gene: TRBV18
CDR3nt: TGTGCCAGCTCACCACTAACTAGCGGCACAGATACGCAGTATTTT
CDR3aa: CASSPLTSGTDTQYF

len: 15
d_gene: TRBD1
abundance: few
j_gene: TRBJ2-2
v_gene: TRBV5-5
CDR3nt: TGTGCCAGCAGCTCCGGACAGGGGAGGACCGGGGAGCTGTTTTTT
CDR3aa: CASSSGQGRTGELFF

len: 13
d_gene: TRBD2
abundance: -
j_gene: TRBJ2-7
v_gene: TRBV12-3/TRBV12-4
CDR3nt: TGTGCCAGCAGCCTCCTAGCGGGCTACGAGCAGTACTTC
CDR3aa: CASSLLAGYEQYF

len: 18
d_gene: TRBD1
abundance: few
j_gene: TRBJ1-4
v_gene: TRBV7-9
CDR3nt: TGTGCCAGCAGCTTGCCCCCGGGACAGGGTGCAACTAATGAAAAACTGTTTTTT
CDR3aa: CASSLPPGQGATNEKLFF